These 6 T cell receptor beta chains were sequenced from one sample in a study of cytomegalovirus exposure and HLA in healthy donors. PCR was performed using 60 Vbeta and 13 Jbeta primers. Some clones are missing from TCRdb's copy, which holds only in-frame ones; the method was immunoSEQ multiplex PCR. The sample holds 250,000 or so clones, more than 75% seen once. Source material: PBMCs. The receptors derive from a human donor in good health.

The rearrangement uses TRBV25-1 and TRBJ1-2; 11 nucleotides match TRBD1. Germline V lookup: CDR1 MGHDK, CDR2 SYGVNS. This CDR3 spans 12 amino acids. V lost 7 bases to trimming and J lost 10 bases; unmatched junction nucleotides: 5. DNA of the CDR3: TGTGCCAGCATAGGACAGGGGGCTGCCTACACCTTC. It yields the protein CASIGQGAAYTF.

The CDR3 nucleotides are TGCGCCAGCAGCTTGGGAGGCGGGGGGGGCACTGAAGCTTTCTTT. It translates to CASSLGGGGGTEAFF. The chain employs TRBV5-1 and TRBJ1-1, with a weak D call TRBD1 (5 bases). Deletions cut 0 bases from V and 4 bases from J, with 13 bases between. Germline CDR1 and CDR2: SGHRS and YFSETQ. The CDR3 covers 15 residues.

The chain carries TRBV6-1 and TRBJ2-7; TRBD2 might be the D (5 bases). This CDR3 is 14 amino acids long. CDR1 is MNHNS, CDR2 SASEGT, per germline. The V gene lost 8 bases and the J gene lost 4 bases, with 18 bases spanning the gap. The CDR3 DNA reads TGTGCCAGCGGTGTTCTGGACTCGTCGTACGAGCAGTACTTC. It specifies CASGVLDSSYEQYF.

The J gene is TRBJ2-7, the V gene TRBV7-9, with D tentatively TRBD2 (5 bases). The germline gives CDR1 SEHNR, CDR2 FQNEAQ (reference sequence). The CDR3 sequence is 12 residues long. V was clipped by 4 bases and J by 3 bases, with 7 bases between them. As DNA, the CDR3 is TGTGCCAGCAGCTCGACTATCTACGAGCAGTACTTC. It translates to CASSSTIYEQYF.

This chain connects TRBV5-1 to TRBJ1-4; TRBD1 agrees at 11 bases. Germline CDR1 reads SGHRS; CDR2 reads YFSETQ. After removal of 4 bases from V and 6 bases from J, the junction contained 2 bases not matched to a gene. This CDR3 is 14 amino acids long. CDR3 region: CASSTGQGDEKLFF. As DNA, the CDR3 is TGCGCCAGCAGCACGGGACAGGGGGATGAAAAACTGTTTTTT.

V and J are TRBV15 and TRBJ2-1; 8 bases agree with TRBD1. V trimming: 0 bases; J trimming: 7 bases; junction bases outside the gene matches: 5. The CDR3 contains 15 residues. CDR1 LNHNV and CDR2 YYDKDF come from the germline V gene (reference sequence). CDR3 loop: CATSRDDRGRNEQFF. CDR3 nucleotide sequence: TGTGCCACCAGCAGAGATGACAGGGGAAGAAATGAGCAGTTCTTC.